The 21 T cell receptor beta chains below were found in one sample sequenced in a study of blood T cell repertoires in COVID-19. The protocol was immunoSEQ multiplex PCR, while the TCRdb copy is restricted to in-frame clones and leaves out a portion. The sample lists about 330,000 clones; approximately 82% were seen once. Sequencing was done on a sample of peripheral blood. The receptor set was obtained from a woman between 45 and 65 years old with acute or convalescent COVID-19.

The genes are TRBV5-1 and TRBJ2-7; D might be TRBD1 (5 bases). The length of the CDR3 is 14 residues. The V end was cut by 2 bases, the J end by 5 bases, with 14 bases between. Germline CDR1 and CDR2: SGHRS and YFSETQ. The CDR3 is CASSLSQGLDEQYF. For the CDR3, the DNA is TGCGCCAGCAGCTTATCTCAGGGATTAGACGAGCAGTACTTC.

To note about this clone: One junction end disagrees with the germline gene, perhaps due to a read error. This chain uses TRBV3-1 (or the pseudogene TRBV3-2) with TRBJ2-7, with 16 nucleotides matching TRBD2. Germline CDR1 LGHDT, CDR2 YNNKEL (reference sequence). This CDR3 region has 15 residues. CDR3 region: CASSPPGLAGGSLDF. In nucleotides, the CDR3 is TGTGCCAGCAGCCCTCCGGGACTAGCGGGAGGGTCCTTAGACTTC.

CDR3 bases: TGCGCCAGCAGTGAGTCGGGCAGGGTAACTGGCTACACCTTC. Amino acids: CASSESGRVTGYTF. The chain links TRBV10-1 to TRBJ1-2, with D possibly TRBD1 on 5 matching bases. The CDR3 extends over 14 amino acids. V shed 0 bases and J shed 7 bases, with 12 bases lying between them. Germline CDR1 reads WNHNN; CDR2 reads SYGVQD (reference sequence).

The genes are TRBV10-3 and TRBJ1-1, with unresolved D. V lost 3 bases, J lost 1 base, and 9 bases lay in between. The CDR3 contains 14 residues. Germline V gene lookup returns CDR1 ENHRY and CDR2 SYGVKD. CDR3 sequence reads: CAISENSQNTEAFF. CDR3 nucleotide sequence: TGTGCCATCAGTGAAAACAGCCAGAACACTGAAGCTTTCTTT.

The V gene is TRBV2, the J gene TRBJ2-2, with D unclear. Trimming took 7 bases from V and 1 from J, leaving 10 bases between them. Germline CDR1 reads SNHLY; CDR2 reads FYNNEI. The CDR3 extends over 14 amino acids. The CDR3 nucleotides read TGTGCCAGCAAGGCGGATTTGAACACCGGGGAGCTGTTTTTT. Its translation: CASKADLNTGELFF.

The chain employs TRBV7-2 and TRBJ1-6, with D uncertain. The CDR3 has 16 amino acids. Trimming took off 5 bases at V and 2 bases at J, with 13 bases between the two ends. Looked up from germline, CDR1 is SGHTA and CDR2 is FQGNSA. DNA for the CDR3: TGTGCCAGCAGCGACTCGGAGGGAACCTATAATTCACCCCTCCACTTT. The encoded protein is CASSDSEGTYNSPLHF.

The chain couples TRBV2 to TRBJ1-6; TRBD1 agrees at 12 bases. With 6 bases clipped from V and 7 bases from J, the junction kept 4 bases outside the gene matches. CDR1 SNHLY and CDR2 FYNNEI come from the germline V gene. This CDR3 is built from 15 residues. DNA for the CDR3: TGTGCCAGCAGAATCGGGACAGGGGGCAATTCACCCCTCCACTTT. Protein sequence: CASRIGTGGNSPLHF.

The gene calls are TRBV3-1 (or the pseudogene TRBV3-2) and TRBJ2-3, with TRBD2 matching 8 bases. The CDR3 covers 13 residues. Per germline, CDR1 LGHDT and CDR2 YNNKEL (reference sequence). The V and J ends lost 8 bases and 4 bases, in that order; junction bases with no gene match: 5. CDR3 nucleotide sequence: TGTGCCAGCGAGGGACTAGTTGCAGATACGCAGTATTTT. Translated, it gives CASEGLVADTQYF.

The chain combines TRBV7-2 with TRBJ1-2, with a tentative D call TRBD1 (5 bases). The ends were cut back, 2 bases at V and 4 bases at J, with 8 bases in the middle. This CDR3 has 13 residues. Germline CDR1 SGHTA, CDR2 FQGNSA. CDR3 sequence: CASSLRGPYGYTF. CDR3 nucleotide sequence: TGTGCCAGCAGCTTAAGGGGTCCCTATGGCTACACCTTC.

In this sample, this clone turned up a few times. Other DNA variants within this sample encode the same CDR3. This chain links TRBV4-1 with TRBJ1-1, with 8 positions matching TRBD1. The CDR3 runs to 16 residues. V shed 1 base and J 1 base; nucleotides not matched to a gene: 5. Per the germline V gene, CDR1 is MGHRA and CDR2 is YSYEKL. The CDR3 nucleotides are TGCGCCAGCAGCCAAGGAAGGGGACAGGCGAACACTGAAGCTTTCTTT. It encodes CASSQGRGQANTEAFF.

As regards this clone: Other DNA variants within this sample encode the same CDR3. V is TRBV28 and J is TRBJ1-2; TRBD1 might be the D (5 bases). Germline V lookup: CDR1 MDHEN, CDR2 SYDVKM. The V gene lost 4 bases and the J gene lost 4 bases, with 7 bases spanning the gap. The CDR3 loop spans 12 amino acids. The CDR3, as DNA: TGTGCCAGCAGTTGGGGGGGCTATGGCTACACCTTC. Translating gives CASSWGGYGYTF.

This clone was observed a few times. This chain joins TRBV4-2 and TRBJ2-1, with D possibly TRBD2 on 7 matching bases. This CDR3 has 17 amino acids. Germline V CDR1 and CDR2: LGHNA, YNFKEQ. V was clipped by 2 bases and J by 2 bases, with 16 bases between them. CDR3: CASSQKKRDTPYNEQFF. The CDR3 nucleotides read TGTGCCAGCAGCCAAAAGAAGCGGGACACTCCCTACAATGAGCAGTTCTTC.

The genes are TRBV9 and TRBJ1-3; D gene unclear. Germline CDR1 is SGDLS and CDR2 is YYNGEE. This CDR3 contains 15 residues. Deletions cut 0 bases from V and 2 bases from J, with 9 bases between. In nucleotides, the CDR3 is TGTGCCAGCAGCGTAGTTTCTACCCCTGGAAACACCATATATTTT. Its protein product is CASSVVSTPGNTIYF.

The chain links TRBV2 to TRBJ1-2; 9 positions agree with TRBD1. With V trimmed by 7 bases and J by 2 bases, 2 bases remained unmatched. Germline assignment: CDR1 SNHLY and CDR2 FYNNEI. The CDR3 is 13 residues long. In DNA form, the CDR3 reads TGTGCCAGCAAAGACAGGGGGAACTATGGCTACACCTTC. Encoded protein: CASKDRGNYGYTF.

The chain uses TRBV30 and TRBJ2-5; 11 nucleotides agree with TRBD2. V lost 2 bases to trimming and J lost 2 bases; unmatched junction nucleotides: 7. CDR3 size: 16 residues. From germline, CDR1 is GTSNPN and CDR2 SVGIG (reference sequence). The CDR3 DNA sequence: TGTGCCTGGAGTCAACCGACTAGCGGGGTTCAAGAGACCCAGTACTTC. Amino acids: CAWSQPTSGVQETQYF.

The rearrangement links TRBV5-1 to TRBJ2-3, with D possibly TRBD1 on 7 matching bases. Germline loops: CDR1 SGHRS, CDR2 YFSETQ. Trimming stripped 10 bases from V and 6 bases from J, with 18 bases between. This CDR3 region has 13 residues. The CDR3 region is CASQGDLFDTQYF. CDR3 sequence (DNA): TGCGCCTCCCAGGGGGACTTATTTGATACGCAGTATTTT. The full variable domain, rest sourced from reference TRBV5-1 and TRBJ2-3, is KAGVTQTPRYLIKTRGQQVTLSCSPISGHRSVSWYQQTPGQGLQFLFEYFSETQRNKGNFPGRFSGRQFSNSRSEMNVSTLELGDSALYLCASQGDLFDTQYFGPGTRLTVL.

The chain combines TRBV6-1 with TRBJ2-3; 13 bases match TRBD2. Trimming cost V 0 bases and J 3 bases; bases outside gene matches: 3. CDR3 length equals 17 residues. Germline V gives CDR1 MNHNS, CDR2 SASEGT. The CDR3 protein is CASSEALAGGGTDTQYF. As DNA, the CDR3 is TGTGCCAGCAGTGAAGCACTAGCGGGAGGGGGTACAGATACGCAGTATTTT.

The V gene is TRBV27, the J gene TRBJ2-7; 7 bases map to TRBD2. Unmatched junction bases numbered 13, after V lost 5 bases and J lost 3 bases. Germline CDR1 and CDR2: MNHEY and SMNVEV (reference sequence). The CDR3 runs 16 residues. The CDR3 bases are TGTGCCAGCAGTCCGTCCGGGACTATAACGAACTACGAGCAGTACTTC. Translated: CASSPSGTITNYEQYF.

The V gene is TRBV11-3, the J gene TRBJ2-4; 9 bases align to TRBD2. CDR3 length: 17 residues. V lost 0 bases, J lost 0 bases, and 3 bases stayed unmatched. CDR1 is SGHNT and CDR2 is YENEEA in the germline V gene. CDR3 region: CASSLESSGKAKNIQYF. For the CDR3, the DNA is TGTGCCAGCAGCTTAGAGTCTAGCGGGAAAGCCAAAAACATTCAGTACTTC. The full variable domain, completed using reference TRBV11-3 and TRBJ2-4, is EAGVVQSPRYKIIEKKQPVAFWCNPISGHNTLYWYLQNLGQGPELLIRYENEEAVDDSQLPKDRFSAERLKGVDSTLKIQPAELGDSAVYLCASSLESSGKAKNIQYFGAGTRLSVL.

The chain recombines TRBV6-5 with TRBJ1-1; 8 bases are a match to TRBD1. Germline V lookup: CDR1 MNHEY, CDR2 SVGAGI. The CDR3 runs 13 residues. V was clipped by 6 bases and J by 1 base; unmatched bases: 1. The CDR3 region is CASRDRENTEAFF. The CDR3 DNA is TGTGCCAGCAGGGACAGGGAGAACACTGAAGCTTTCTTT.

The genes are TRBV19 and TRBJ1-1, with 7 bases that match TRBD1. CDR1 is LNHDA, CDR2 SQIVND, per germline (reference sequence). CDR3 length: 14 amino acids. V dropped 5 bases and J dropped 5; count of bases not matched to a gene: 8. The CDR3 nucleotides are TGTGCCAGTAGTCCACAGGGGAGGAGGACTGAAGCTTTCTTT. This codes for CASSPQGRRTEAFF.